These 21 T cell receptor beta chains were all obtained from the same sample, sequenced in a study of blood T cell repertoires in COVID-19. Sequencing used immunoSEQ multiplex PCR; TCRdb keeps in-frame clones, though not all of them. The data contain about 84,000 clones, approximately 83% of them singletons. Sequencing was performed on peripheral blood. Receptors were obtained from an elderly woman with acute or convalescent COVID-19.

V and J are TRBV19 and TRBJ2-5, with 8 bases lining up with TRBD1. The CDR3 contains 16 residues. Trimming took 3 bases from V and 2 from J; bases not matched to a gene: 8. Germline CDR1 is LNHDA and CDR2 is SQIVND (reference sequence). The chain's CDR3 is CASSMFGQGDQETQYF. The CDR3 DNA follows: TGTGCCAGTAGTATGTTCGGACAGGGTGATCAAGAGACCCAGTACTTC. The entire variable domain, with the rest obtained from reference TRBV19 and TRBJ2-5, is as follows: DGGITQSPKYLFRKEGQNVTLSCEQNLNHDAMYWYRQDPGQGLRLIYYSQIVNDFQKGDIAEGYSVSREKKESFPLTVTSAQKNPTAFYLCASSMFGQGDQETQYFGPGTRLLVL.

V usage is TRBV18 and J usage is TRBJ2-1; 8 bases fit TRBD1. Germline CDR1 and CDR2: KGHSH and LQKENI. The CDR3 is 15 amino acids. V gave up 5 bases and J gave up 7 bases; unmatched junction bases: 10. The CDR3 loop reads CASSIGQGGQNEQFF. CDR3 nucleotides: TGTGCCAGCTCAATAGGACAGGGCGGGCAAAATGAGCAGTTCTTC.

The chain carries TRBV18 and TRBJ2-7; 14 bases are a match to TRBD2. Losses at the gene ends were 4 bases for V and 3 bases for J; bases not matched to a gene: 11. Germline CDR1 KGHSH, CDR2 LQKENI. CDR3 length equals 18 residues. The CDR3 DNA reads TGTGCCAGCTCACGCCCTGTTGGACTAGCGGGAGGTCGCTACGAGCAGTACTTC. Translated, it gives CASSRPVGLAGGRYEQYF. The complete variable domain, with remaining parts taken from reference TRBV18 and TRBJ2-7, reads NAGVMQNPRHLVRRRGQEARLRCSPMKGHSHVYWYRQLPEEGLKFMVYLQKENIIDESGMPKERFSAEFPKEGPSILRIQQVVRGDSAAYFCASSRPVGLAGGRYEQYFGPGTRLTVT.

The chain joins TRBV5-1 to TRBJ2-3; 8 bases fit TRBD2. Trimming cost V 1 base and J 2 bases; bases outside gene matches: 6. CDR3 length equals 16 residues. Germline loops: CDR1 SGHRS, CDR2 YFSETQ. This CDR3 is CASSLRLAGATDTQYF. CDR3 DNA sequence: TGCGCCAGCAGCTTGCGGCTAGCGGGCGCCACAGATACGCAGTATTTT.

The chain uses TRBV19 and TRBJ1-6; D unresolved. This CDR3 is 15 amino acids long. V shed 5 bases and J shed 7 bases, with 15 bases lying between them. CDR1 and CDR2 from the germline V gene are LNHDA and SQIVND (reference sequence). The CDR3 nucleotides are TGTGCCAGTAGTCTATCACAGAGCCCAAATTCACCCCTCCACTTT. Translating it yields CASSLSQSPNSPLHF. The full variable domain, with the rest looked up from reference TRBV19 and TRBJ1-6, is DGGITQSPKYLFRKEGQNVTLSCEQNLNHDAMYWYRQDPGQGLRLIYYSQIVNDFQKGDIAEGYSVSREKKESFPLTVTSAQKNPTAFYLCASSLSQSPNSPLHFGNGTRLTVT.

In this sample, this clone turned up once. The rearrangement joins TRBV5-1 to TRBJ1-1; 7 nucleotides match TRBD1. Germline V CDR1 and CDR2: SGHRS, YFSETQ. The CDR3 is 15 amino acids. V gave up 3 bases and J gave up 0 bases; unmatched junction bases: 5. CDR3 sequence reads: CASSWGQMMNTEAFF. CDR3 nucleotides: TGCGCCAGCAGCTGGGGACAGATGATGAACACTGAAGCTTTCTTT.

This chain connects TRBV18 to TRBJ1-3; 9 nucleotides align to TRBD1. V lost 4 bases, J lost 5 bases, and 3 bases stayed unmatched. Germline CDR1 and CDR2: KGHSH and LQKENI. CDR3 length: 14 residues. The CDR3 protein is CASSRGTGRNTIYF. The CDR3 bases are TGTGCCAGCTCACGGGGGACAGGGAGAAACACCATATATTTT. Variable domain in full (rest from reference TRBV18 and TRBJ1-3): NAGVMQNPRHLVRRRGQEARLRCSPMKGHSHVYWYRQLPEEGLKFMVYLQKENIIDESGMPKERFSAEFPKEGPSILRIQQVVRGDSAAYFCASSRGTGRNTIYFGEGSWLTVV.

The CDR3 here is CASSPGTDEKLFF. Written as DNA, the CDR3 is TGTGCCAGCAGTCCCGGGACAGATGAAAAACTGTTTTTT. The chain links TRBV6-2 or TRBV6-3 to TRBJ1-4, with 7 bases fitting TRBD1. The CDR3 covers 13 residues. After removal of 5 bases from V and 6 bases from J, the junction contained 3 bases not matched to a gene. Germline lookup yields CDR1 MNHEY and CDR2 SVGEGT.

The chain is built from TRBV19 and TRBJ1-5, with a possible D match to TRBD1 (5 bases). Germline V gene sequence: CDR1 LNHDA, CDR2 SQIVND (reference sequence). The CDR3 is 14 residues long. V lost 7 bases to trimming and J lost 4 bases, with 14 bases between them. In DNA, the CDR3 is TGTGCCAGTACGCCGCAGGGAAAGAATCAGCCCCAGCATTTT. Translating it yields CASTPQGKNQPQHF.

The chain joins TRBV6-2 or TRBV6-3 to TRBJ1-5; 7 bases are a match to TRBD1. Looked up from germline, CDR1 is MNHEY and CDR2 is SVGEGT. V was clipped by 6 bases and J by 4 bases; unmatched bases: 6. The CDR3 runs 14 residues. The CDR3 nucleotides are TGTGCCAGCAGCTCCGGGACAGAAAATCAGCCCCAGCATTTT. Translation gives CASSSGTENQPQHF.

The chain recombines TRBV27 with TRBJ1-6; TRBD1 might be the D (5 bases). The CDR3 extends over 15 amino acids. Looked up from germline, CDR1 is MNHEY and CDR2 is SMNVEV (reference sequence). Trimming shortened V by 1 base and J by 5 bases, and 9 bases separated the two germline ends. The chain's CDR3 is CASSLYQGNNSPLHF. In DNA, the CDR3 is TGTGCCAGCAGTTTATATCAGGGAAATAATTCACCCCTCCACTTT.

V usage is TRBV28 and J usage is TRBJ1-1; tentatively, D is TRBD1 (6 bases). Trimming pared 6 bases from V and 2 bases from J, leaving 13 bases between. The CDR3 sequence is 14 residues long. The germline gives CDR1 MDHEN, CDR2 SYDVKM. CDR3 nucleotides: TGTGCCAGCAGACTGACAGGTACTAACACTGAAGCTTTCTTT. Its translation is CASRLTGTNTEAFF.

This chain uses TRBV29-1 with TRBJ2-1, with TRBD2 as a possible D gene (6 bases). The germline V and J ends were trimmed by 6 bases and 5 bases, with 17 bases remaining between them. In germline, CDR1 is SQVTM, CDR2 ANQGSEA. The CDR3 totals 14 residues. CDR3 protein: CSVSTRDENNEQFF. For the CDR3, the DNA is TGCAGCGTCTCGACGCGGGATGAGAACAATGAGCAGTTCTTC.

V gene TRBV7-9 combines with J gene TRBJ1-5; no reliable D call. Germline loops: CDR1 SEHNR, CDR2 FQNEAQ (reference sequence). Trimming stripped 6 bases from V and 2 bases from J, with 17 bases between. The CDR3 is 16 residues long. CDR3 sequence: CASSRPALGGNQPQHF. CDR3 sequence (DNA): TGTGCCAGCAGTCGCCCCGCTTTGGGAGGCAATCAGCCCCAGCATTTT.

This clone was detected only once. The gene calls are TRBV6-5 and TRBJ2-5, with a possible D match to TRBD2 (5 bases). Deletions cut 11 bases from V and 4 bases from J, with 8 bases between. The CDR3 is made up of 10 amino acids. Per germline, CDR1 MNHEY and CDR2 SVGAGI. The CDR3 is CAGGRETQYF. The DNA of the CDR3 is TGTGCCGGCGGGCGAGAGACCCAGTACTTC.

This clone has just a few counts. CDR3 nucleotides: TGTGCCAGCAGCGTGACAGTTGATAGCAATCAGCCCCAGCATTTT. It yields the protein CASSVTVDSNQPQHF. The V gene is TRBV7-2, the J gene TRBJ1-5, with a tentative D call TRBD1 (5 bases). Trimming left V 5 bases short and J 0 bases short, with 11 bases between. Germline V gene lookup returns CDR1 SGHTA and CDR2 FQGNSA. The CDR3 length is 15 residues.

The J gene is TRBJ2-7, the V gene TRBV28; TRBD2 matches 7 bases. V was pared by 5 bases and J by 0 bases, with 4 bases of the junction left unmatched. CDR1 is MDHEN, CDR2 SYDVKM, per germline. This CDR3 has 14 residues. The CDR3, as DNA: TGTGCCAGCAGTCCAGGCGGGAGCTCCTACGAGCAGTACTTC. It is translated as CASSPGGSSYEQYF.

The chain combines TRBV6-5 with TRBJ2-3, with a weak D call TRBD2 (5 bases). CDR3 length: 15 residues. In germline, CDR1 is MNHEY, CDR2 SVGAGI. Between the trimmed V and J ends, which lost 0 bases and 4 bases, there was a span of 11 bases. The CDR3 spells CASSYSRVGPDTQYF. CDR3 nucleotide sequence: TGTGCCAGCAGTTACTCGAGGGTAGGGCCAGATACGCAGTATTTT.

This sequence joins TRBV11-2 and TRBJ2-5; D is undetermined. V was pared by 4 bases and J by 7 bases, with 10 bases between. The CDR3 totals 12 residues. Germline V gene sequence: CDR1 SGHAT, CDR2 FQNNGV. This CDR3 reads CASSYSIGTQYF. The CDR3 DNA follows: TGTGCCAGCAGCTATTCAATCGGGACCCAGTACTTC.

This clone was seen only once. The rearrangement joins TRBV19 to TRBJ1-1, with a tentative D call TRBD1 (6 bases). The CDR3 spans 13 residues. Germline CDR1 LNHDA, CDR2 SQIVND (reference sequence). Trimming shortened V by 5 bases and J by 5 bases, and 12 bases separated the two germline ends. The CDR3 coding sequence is TGTGCCAGTAGTTTAACAGGGCAGACTGAAGCTTTCTTT. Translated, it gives CASSLTGQTEAFF. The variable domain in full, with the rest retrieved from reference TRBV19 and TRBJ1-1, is DGGITQSPKYLFRKEGQNVTLSCEQNLNHDAMYWYRQDPGQGLRLIYYSQIVNDFQKGDIAEGYSVSREKKESFPLTVTSAQKNPTAFYLCASSLTGQTEAFFGQGTRLTVV.

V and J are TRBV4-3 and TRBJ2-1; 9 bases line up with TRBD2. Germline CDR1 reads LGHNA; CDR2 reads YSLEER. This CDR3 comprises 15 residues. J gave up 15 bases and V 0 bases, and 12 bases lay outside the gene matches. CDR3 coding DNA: TGCGCCAGCAGCCAAGATTTGCGGGAGGGCATGAGGTGGTTCTTC. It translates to CASSQDLREGMRWFF.